The entry below gives a single T cell receptor beta chain sequence along with its context. Trimming pared 5 bases from V and 5 bases from J, leaving 22 bases between. From germline, CDR1 is SGHNT and CDR2 YYREEE (reference sequence). There are 16 residues in the CDR3. The entry originates in a study of blood T cell repertoires in COVID-19. On the study more broadly: Sites in the United States, Italy and Spain provided acute and convalescent COVID-19 samples. The cDNA or gDNA used as material had been derived from T cells, B-cell-depleted T cells, or PBMCs.

As processed by the authors: Amplification of reference gene primers was used by the study to estimate nucleated cell counts. Libraries were prepared by immunoSEQ multiplex PCR; TCRdb keeps only in-frame clonotypes and omits some of them. Clone size and the V and J calls come from that table; the DNA yielded D and trimming. This table has around 300,000 clones, approximately 83% appearing once. This chain links TRBV5-4 with TRBJ1-1; perhaps TRBD1 as D (5 bases). Sequenced sample: peripheral blood. This clonotype was obtained from a woman aged 70 to 79 with acute or convalescent COVID-19. The CDR3 protein is CASRGSSPRGGTEAFF. CDR3 bases: TGTGCCAGCAGGGGGTCCTCCCCTAGGGGAGGGACTGAAGCTTTCTTT.